This T cell receptor (beta chain) originates from a study of regulatory T cells in long-lasting Graves disease. The time point: persistent/refractory GD, antithyroid drugs over 5 years with positive TRAb. Isolated PBMC RNA provided the starting material for the TCR library. Study results and caveats: Accuracy may have been reduced by the small sample size. The study found persistent patients shared more public clonotypes (roughly 3,000) than new patients (966). Among samples with persistent disease, TRBV28, TRBJ1-2 and TRBJ2-5 were favored. Relative to newly diagnosed Graves' patients, persistent ones had lower TCR diversity.

This clonotype was detected only a few times. The antigen is unknown. CDR1 is DFQATT and CDR2 is SNEGSKA in the germline V gene (reference sequence). The ends lost 1 base at V and 5 bases at J; junction bases unmatched: 16. The CDR3 has 17 amino acids. Construction of TCR beta libraries relied on iRepertoire HTBI primers and on Arm-PCR targeting CDR3 regions. TCRdb processed the multiplex PCR reads anew with MiXCR; each CDR3 protein has one entry. The sample consists of 350,000 to 450,000 distinct CDR3 sequences, roughly 21% of them appearing once. The V gene is TRBV20-1, the J gene TRBJ2-5; 7 nucleotides align to TRBD2. The source is a female donor with Graves disease. The sample in question was peripheral blood mononuclear cells (PBMCs), obtained when the disease was refractory, from a patient treated with antithyroid drugs. Here the CDR3 reads CSARVGLAVGYRETQYF. CDR3 DNA sequence: TGCAGTGCTAGAGTGGGGCTAGCGGTGGGGTATAGGGAGACCCAGTACTTC.